This TCR beta chain originates from a study of shared clonotypes between healthy human individuals. Researchers divided each subset's genomic DNA evenly across several immunoSEQ plates. Ten immunoSEQ deep assay plates held the unsorted PBMC DNA. Per the authors' pipeline: Filtering of immunoSEQ junctional sequences could not match full-length read filtering. The method was immunoSEQ multiplex PCR; TCRdb's version includes in-frame clones alone and lacks a portion of them. For V, J and clone size, that table is used; D and trimming come from the DNA. In the table there are around 450,000 clones, 79% of which are singletons. V dropped 2 bases and J dropped 4; count of bases not matched to a gene: 2. The CDR3 totals 15 residues. CDR1 is SGHRS and CDR2 is YFSETQ in the germline V gene. Of note for this clone: Other DNA sequences in the same sample also yield this CDR3.

The unsorted samples had about 95 million PBMCs used for genomic DNA. This receptor was taken from a woman between 40 and 55 years old in good health. Some clones in this sample may be carry-over from other donors' samples. Input material: PBMCs. The chain carries TRBV5-1 and TRBJ2-2; 10 bases are a match to TRBD2. The CDR3, as DNA: TGCGCCAGCAGCTTATTAGCGGGGGGCACCGGGGAGCTGTTTTTT. This codes for CASSLLAGGTGELFF.